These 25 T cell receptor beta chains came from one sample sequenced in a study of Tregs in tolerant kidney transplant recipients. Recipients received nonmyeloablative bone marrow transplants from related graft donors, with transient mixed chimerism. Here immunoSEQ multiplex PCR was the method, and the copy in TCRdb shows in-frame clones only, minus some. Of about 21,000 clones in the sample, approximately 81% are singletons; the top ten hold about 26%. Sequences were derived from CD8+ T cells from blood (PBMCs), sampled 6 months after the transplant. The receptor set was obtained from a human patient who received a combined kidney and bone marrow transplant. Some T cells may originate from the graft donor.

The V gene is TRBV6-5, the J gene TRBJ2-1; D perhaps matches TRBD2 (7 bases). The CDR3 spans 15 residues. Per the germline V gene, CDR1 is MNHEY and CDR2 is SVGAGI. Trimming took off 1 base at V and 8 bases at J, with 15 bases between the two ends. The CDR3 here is CASSYWRGPMDEQFF. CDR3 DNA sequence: TGTGCCAGCAGTTACTGGCGGGGGCCGATGGATGAGCAGTTCTTC.

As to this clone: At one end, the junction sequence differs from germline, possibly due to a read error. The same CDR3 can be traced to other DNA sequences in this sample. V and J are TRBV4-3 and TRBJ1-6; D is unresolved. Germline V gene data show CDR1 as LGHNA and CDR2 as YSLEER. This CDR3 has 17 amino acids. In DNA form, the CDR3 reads TGCGCCAGCAGCCATAGGACGGGGAGCTCCTATAATTCCCCCCTCCACTTT. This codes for CASSHRTGSSYNSPLHF.

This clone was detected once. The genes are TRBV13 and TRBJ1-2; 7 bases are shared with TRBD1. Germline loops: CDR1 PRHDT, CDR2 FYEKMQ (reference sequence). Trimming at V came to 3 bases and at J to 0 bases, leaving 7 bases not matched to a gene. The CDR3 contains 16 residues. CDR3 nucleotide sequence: TGTGCCAGCAGCTTTGCAGGGGGTTCAACTAACTATGGCTACACCTTC. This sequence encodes CASSFAGGSTNYGYTF.

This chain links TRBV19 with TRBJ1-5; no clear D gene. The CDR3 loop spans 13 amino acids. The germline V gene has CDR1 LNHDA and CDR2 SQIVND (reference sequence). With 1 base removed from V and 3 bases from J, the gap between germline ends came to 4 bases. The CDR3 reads CASSIASNQPQHF. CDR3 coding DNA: TGTGCCAGTAGTATAGCATCCAATCAGCCCCAGCATTTT. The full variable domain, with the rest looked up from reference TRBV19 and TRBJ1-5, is DGGITQSPKYLFRKEGQNVTLSCEQNLNHDAMYWYRQDPGQGLRLIYYSQIVNDFQKGDIAEGYSVSREKKESFPLTVTSAQKNPTAFYLCASSIASNQPQHFGDGTRLSIL.

CDR3 sequence: CASSPPGQENEKLFF. The CDR3 DNA reads as TGCGCCAGCAGTCCGCCGGGACAGGAAAATGAAAAACTGTTTTTT. This chain joins TRBV23-1 and TRBJ1-4; 8 positions agree with TRBD1. TRBV23-1 is recorded as an ORF, its role being uncertain. Trimming cost V 4 bases and J 5 bases; bases outside gene matches: 6. The CDR3 covers 15 residues.

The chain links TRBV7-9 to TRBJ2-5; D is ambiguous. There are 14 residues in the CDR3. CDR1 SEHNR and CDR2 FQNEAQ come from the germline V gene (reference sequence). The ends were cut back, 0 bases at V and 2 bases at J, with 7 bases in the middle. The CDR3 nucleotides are TGTGCCAGCAGCTTAGCGTCAGTTCAAGAGACCCAGTACTTC. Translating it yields CASSLASVQETQYF.

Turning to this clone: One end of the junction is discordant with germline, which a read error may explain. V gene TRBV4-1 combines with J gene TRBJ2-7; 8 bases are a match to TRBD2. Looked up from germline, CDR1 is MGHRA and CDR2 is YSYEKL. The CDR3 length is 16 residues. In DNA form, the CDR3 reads TGCGCCAGCAGCCCTCGGGGGGGCCTCTTGTCCTACGAGCAGTGCTTC. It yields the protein CASSPRGGLLSYEQCF.

As DNA, the CDR3 is TGTGCCTGGTCCCCCGGGGGGTCTCAGCCCCAGCATTTT. Its translation: CAWSPGGSQPQHF. The chain is built from TRBV30 and TRBJ1-5, with D perhaps TRBD1 (5 bases). The ends were cut back, 5 bases at V and 6 bases at J, with 14 bases in the middle. The CDR3 covers 13 residues. Germline assignment: CDR1 GTSNPN and CDR2 SVGIG (reference sequence).

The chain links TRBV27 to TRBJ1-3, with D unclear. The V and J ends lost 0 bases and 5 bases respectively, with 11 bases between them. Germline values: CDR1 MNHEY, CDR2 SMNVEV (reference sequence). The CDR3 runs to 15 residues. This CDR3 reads CASSLSLEGRNTIYF. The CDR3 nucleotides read TGTGCCAGCAGTTTATCGTTGGAGGGCCGAAACACCATATATTTT.

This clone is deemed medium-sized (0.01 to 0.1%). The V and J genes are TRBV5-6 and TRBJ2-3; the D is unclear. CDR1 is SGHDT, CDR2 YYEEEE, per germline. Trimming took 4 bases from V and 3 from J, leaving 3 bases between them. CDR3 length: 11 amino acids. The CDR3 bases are TGTGCCAGCAGCCTAACAGATACGCAGTATTTT. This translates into CASSLTDTQYF.

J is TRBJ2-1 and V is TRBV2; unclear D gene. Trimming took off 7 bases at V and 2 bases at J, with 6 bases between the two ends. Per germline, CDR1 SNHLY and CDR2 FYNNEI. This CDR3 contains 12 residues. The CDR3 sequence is CASTGAYNEQFF. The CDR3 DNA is TGTGCCAGCACAGGCGCCTACAATGAGCAGTTCTTC.

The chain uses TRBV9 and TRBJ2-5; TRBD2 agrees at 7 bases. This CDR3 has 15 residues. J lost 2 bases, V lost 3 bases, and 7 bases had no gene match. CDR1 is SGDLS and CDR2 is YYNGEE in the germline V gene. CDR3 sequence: CASSEPGGGQETQYF. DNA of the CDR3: TGTGCCAGCAGCGAGCCCGGCGGGGGACAAGAGACCCAGTACTTC.

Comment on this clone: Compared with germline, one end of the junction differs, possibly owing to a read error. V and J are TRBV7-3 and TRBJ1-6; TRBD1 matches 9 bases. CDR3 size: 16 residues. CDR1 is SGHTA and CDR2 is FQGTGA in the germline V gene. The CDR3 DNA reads TGTGCCAGCAGCGTAACCGGGACAGGGTTCAATTCACCCCTCCACTTT. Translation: CASSVTGTGFNSPLHF.

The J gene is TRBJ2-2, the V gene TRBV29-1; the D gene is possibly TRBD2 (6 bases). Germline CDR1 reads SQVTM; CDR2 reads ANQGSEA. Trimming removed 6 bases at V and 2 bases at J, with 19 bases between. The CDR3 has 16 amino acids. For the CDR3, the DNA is TGCAGCGTCCTCAAAAGTACGGGAGTAAACACCGGGGAGCTGTTTTTT. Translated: CSVLKSTGVNTGELFF.

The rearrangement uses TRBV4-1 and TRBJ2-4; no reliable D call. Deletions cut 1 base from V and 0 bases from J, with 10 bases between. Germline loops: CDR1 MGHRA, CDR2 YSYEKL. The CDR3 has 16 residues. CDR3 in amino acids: CASSQVPGIAKNIQYF. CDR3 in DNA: TGCGCCAGCAGCCAAGTACCAGGAATAGCCAAAAACATTCAGTACTTC.

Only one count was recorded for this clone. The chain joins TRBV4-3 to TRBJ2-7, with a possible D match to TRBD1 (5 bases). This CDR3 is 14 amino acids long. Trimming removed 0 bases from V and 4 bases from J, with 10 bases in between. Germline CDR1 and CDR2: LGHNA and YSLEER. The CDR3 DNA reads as TGCGCCAGCAGCCAAGACTGGACACCATACGAGCAGTACTTC. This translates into CASSQDWTPYEQYF.

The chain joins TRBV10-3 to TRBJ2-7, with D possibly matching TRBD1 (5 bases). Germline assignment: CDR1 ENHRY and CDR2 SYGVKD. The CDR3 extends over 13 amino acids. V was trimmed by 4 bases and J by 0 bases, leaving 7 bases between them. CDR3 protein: CAISGDSSYEQYF. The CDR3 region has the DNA TGTGCCATCAGTGGTGACAGCTCCTACGAGCAGTACTTC.

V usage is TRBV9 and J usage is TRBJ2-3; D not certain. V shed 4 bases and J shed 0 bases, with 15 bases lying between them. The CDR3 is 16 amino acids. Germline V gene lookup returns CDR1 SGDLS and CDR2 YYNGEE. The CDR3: CASSPLSSVSTDTQYF. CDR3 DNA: TGTGCCAGCAGCCCCCTCTCAAGCGTGAGCACAGATACGCAGTATTTT.

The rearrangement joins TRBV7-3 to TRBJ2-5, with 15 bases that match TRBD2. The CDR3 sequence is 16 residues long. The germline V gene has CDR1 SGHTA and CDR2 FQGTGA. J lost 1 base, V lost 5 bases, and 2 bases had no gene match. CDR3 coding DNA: TGTGCCAGCAGCCAGGGACTAGCGGGAGGCCAAGAGACCCAGTACTTC. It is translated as CASSQGLAGGQETQYF.

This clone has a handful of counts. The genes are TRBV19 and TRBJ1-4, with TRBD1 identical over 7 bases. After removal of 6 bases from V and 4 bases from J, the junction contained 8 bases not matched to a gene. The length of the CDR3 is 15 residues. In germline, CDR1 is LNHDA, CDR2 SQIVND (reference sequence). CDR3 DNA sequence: TGTGCCAGTAGAGACCCGGGACAGCTTAATGAAAAACTGTTTTTT. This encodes CASRDPGQLNEKLFF.

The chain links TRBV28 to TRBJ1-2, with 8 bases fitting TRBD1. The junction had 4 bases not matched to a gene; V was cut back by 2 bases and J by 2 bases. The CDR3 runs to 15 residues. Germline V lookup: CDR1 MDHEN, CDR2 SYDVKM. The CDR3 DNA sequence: TGTGCCAGCAGTTTAGTGAGGACAGGGAACTATGGCTACACCTTC. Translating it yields CASSLVRTGNYGYTF.

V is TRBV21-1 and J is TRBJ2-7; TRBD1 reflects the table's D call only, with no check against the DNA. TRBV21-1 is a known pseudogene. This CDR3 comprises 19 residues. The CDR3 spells CASSKVIFQGESRSYEQYF. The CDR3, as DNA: TGTGCCAGCAGCAAAGTTATCTTCCAGGGTGAAAGCCGCTCCTACGAGCAGTACTTC.

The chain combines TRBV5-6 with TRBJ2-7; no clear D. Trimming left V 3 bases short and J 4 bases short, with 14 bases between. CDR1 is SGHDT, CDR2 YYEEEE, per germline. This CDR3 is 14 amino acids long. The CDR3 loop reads CASSWAFTDYEQYF. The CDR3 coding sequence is TGTGCCAGCAGCTGGGCCTTTACAGATTACGAGCAGTACTTC.

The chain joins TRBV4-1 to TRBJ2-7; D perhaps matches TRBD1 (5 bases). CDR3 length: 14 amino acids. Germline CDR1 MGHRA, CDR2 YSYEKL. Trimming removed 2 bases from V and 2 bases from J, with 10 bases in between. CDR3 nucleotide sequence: TGCGCCAGCAGCCAACTCGACAGTCCCTACGAGCAGTACTTC. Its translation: CASSQLDSPYEQYF.

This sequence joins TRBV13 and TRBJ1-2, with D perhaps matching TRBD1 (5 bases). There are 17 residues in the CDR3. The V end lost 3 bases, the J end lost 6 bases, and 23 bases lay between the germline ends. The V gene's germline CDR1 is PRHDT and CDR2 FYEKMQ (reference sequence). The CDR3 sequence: CASSFSLDTAGGDGYTF. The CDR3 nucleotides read TGTGCCAGCAGCTTCTCTCTAGATACAGCCGGGGGGGATGGCTACACCTTC.